This T cell receptor beta chain was found in a study of human T cells and chemical hapten exposure (TCRdb year 2021). Background on the whole study: For sensitization, 2% DPC in acetone was applied to a 2 cm by 2 cm area of upper inner arm skin. Throughout the study period of about 23 weeks, patients also received therapeutic DPC doses to the scalp every week. Patch testing was performed on the upper back with Finn chambers containing 0.01% DPC, and the patch tests were scored after 6 days according to International Contact Dermatitis Research Group standards. The patient cohort, mostly female, included alopecia areata with under or over 50% scalp involvement, alopecia totalis and alopecia universalis. The libraries were sequenced as a pool, and the TCR yield per sample differed mostly because of small variations in library volumes within the pool. This study followed changes in the peripheral blood TCR repertoire in vivo during primary and secondary sensitization of alopecia patients to the hapten diphenylcyclopropenone (DPC). Blood samples were taken from patients before sensitization (week 0) and then at 2, 6 and about 24 weeks after DPC sensitization. For TCR sequencing, blood came from 25 to 35 alopecia patients at anywhere from one to four time points (pre-sensitization, 2, 6 and 24 weeks).

The time point label, as the study defines it: pre-sensitization, week 0. The label giving this sample's treatment or condition can be read as: therapeutic diphenylcyclopropenone sensitization with weekly scalp DPC. Blood at each patch-test visit was drawn before the patch test was applied. To be eligible, patients had to be aged 18 to 70, diagnosed with alopecia and judged suitable for DPC therapy, while pregnant patients were excluded. Unfractionated whole blood was collected in Tempus Blood RNA tubes, and total RNA was extracted from that blood. Receptor amplification or capture employed RACE. Sequencing took place on a NextSeq 500. During library preparation, unique molecular identifiers were attached to individual cDNA molecules so that TCRs could be counted quantitatively and reproducibly. Each blood RNA sample was used to sequence both TCR alpha and TCR beta chains. In the authors' own workflow: The median number of TCRs per sample was 85,000 to 100,000, ranging from about 20,000 to 750,000. The Decombinator software suite was used to annotate V, J and CDR3 in the TCR reads. To make PS versus PT1 abundance plots, every sample was subsampled to the same number of TCRs (28,000). Expanded TCRs were defined as absent before sensitization and observed at least eight times at the 2-week time point. The raw public reads went through TCRdb reprocessing: fastp at Q25, MiXCR clone calling, in-frame beta chains kept. Records with the same CDR3 protein are collapsed into one entry carrying the most frequent genes and DNA. These V and J calls derive from TCRdb rather than the authors' analysis. For this sample there are tens of thousands of distinct CDR3 sequences; 9.5% to 15% appear just once. The ten largest clones take up roughly 6.1% of the sample.

This clonotype was picked up a small number of times. Its antigen is unknown. No clone much larger than this one lies a single base away; base qualities are absent. The full study reports these points: The number of PT1 expanded TCRs positively correlated with patch test score, significant at thresholds 8, 16 and 32 but not 4. DPC sensitization did not change how many TCRs were above 1 in 1000 frequency, and no evidence was found of alterations in global repertoire structure. Because all patients had alopecia, a presumed autoimmune disease, the immune response of the patients might differ from that of healthy individuals. Significantly more large CDR3 similarity clusters were formed by expanded TCRs than by pre-sensitization or healthy control sets, consistent with antigen-driven responses. After repeated subsampling, the strength of the expansion versus patch-test correlation and the threshold at which it became significant changed.

From the cysteine up to the phenylalanine, the CDR3 has a length of 12 residues. CDR3 DNA only is kept here, 36 bases in frame from base 1. This receptor was obtained from a woman aged 25 to 39 with alopecia areata. Some clones in this sample may be carry-over from other donors' samples. The material sequenced was whole blood, taken in connection with sensitization to the hapten diphenylcyclopropenone (DPC). The chain is encoded by TRBV21-1 joined to TRBJ1-1; the D call in the table, TRBD1, was not verified against the DNA. TRBV21-1 is marked as a pseudogene. The DNA reads as follows: TGTGCCAGCACCCCTGGGACGGGTGAGGCTTTCTTT. It specifies CASTPGTGEAFF.